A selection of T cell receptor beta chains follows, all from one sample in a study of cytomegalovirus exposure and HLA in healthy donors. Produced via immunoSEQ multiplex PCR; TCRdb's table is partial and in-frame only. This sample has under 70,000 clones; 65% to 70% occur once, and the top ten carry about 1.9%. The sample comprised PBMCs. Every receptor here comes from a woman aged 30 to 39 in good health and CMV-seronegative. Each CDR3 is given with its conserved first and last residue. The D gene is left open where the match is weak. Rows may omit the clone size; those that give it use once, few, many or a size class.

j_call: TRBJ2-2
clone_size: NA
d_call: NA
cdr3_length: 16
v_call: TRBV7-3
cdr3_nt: TGTGCCAGCAGGCCCCGGGGTGGGTTACTAACCGGGGAGCTGTTTTTT
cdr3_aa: CASRPRGGLLTGELFF

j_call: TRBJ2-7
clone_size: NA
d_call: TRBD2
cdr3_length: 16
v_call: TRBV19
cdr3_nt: TGTGCCAGTAGTATAGGCACCGGGACTAGCGGGGATCAGCAGTACTTC
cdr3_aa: CASSIGTGTSGDQQYF

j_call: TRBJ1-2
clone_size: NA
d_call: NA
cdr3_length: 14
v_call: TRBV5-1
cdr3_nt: TGCGCCAGCAGCCTTGCTCCCGGGGACTATGGCTACACCTTC
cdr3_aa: CASSLAPGDYGYTF

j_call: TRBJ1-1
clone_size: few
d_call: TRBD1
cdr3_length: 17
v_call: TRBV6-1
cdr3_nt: TGTGCCAGCAGTGAAAGGGACAGAGGAGTGGGGAACACTGAAGCTTTCTTT
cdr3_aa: CASSERDRGVGNTEAFF

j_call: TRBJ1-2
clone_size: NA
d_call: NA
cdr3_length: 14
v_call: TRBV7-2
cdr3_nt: TGTGCCAGCAGCTTAAGATCAGGGGCGAGCGGCTACACCTTC
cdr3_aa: CASSLRSGASGYTF

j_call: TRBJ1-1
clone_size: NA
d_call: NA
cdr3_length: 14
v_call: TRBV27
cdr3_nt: TGTGCCAGCTCGGGGGGGCGGATGAACACTGAAGCTTTCTTT
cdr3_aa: CASSGGRMNTEAFF

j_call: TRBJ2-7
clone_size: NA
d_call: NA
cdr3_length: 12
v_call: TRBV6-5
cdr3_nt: TGTGCCAGCAGACACGACATCTCCGAGCAGTACTTC
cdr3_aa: CASRHDISEQYF

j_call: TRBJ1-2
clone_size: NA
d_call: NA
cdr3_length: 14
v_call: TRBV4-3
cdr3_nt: TGCGCCAGCAGCCTCAGGGGTTCTGGCTATGGCTACACCTTC
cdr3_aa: CASSLRGSGYGYTF

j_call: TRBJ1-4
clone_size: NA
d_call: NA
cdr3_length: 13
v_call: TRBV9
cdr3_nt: TGTGCCAGCAGCGCAACAGGGAATGAAAAACTGTTTTTT
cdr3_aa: CASSATGNEKLFF

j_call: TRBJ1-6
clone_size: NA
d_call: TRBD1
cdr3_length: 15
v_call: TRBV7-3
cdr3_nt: TGTGCCAGCAGCCGGGGGACAGCGGGTAATTCACCCCTCCACTTT
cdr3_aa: CASSRGTAGNSPLHF

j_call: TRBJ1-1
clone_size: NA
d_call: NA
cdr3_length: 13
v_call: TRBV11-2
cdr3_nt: TGTGCCAGCAGCTTAGATCTCACAGGAGAAGCTTTCTTT
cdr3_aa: CASSLDLTGEAFF

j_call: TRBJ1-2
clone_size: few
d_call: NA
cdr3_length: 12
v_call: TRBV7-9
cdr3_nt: TGTGCCAGCAGCCCAGTTCAGTATGGCTACACCTTC
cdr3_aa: CASSPVQYGYTF

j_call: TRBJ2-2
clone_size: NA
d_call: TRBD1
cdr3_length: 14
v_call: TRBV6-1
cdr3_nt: TGTGCCAGCAGCCGGGACAGGGGGACCGGGGAGCTGTTTTTT
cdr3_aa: CASSRDRGTGELFF

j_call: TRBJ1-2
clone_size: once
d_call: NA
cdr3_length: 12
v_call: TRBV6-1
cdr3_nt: TGTGCCAGCAGTGAAGCCCCGACTGATTACACCTTC
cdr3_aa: CASSEAPTDYTF

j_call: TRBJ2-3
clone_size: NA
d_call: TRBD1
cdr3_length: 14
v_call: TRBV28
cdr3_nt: TGTGCCAGCAACCGGGACAGGGGAACAGATACGCAGTATTTT
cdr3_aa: CASNRDRGTDTQYF

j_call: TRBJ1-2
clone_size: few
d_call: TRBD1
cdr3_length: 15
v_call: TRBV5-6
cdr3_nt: TGTGCCAGCAGCACCCCGGGACAGGGTTTAGGAGGCTACACCTTC
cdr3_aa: CASSTPGQGLGGYTF

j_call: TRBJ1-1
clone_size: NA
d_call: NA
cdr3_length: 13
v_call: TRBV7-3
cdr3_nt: TGTGCCAGCAGCTTAAGAACCGGGACTGAAGCTTTCTTT
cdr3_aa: CASSLRTGTEAFF

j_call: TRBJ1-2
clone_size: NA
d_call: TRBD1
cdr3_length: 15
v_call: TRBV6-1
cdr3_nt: TGTGCCAGCAGTCAAGACCAGGGACAGATTTATGGCTACACCTTC
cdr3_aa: CASSQDQGQIYGYTF

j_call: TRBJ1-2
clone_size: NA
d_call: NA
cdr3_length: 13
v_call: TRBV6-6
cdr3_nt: TGTGCCAGCAGTTACTCCGGGGTCCTTGGCTACACCTTC
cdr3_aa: CASSYSGVLGYTF

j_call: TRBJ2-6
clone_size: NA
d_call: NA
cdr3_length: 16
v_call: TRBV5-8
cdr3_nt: TGTGCCAGCAGCTGGCTCAGGGGATCTGGGGCCAACGTCCTGACTTTC
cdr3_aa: CASSWLRGSGANVLTF

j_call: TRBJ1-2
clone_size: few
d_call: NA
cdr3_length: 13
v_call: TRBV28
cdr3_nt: TGTGCCGGGGGGGACGGAATTAACTATGGCTACACCTTC
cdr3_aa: CAGGDGINYGYTF

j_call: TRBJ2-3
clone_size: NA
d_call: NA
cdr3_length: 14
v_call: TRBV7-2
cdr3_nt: TGTGCCAGCAGCTTGGACAGTTTCACAGATACGCAGTATTTT
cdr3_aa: CASSLDSFTDTQYF

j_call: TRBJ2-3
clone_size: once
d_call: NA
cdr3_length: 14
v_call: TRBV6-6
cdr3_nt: TGTGCCAGCAACCGACAGGAAAGCACAGATACGCAGTATTTT
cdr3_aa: CASNRQESTDTQYF

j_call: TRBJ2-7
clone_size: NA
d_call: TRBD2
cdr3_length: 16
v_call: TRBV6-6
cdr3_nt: TGTGCCAGCAGGGACCGGATGAGCGGGGTGACCTACGAGCAGTACTTC
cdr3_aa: CASRDRMSGVTYEQYF

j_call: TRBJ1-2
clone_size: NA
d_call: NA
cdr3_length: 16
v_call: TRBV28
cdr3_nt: TGTGCCAGCAGTCCCCAACCCTTCGACAGGTTCGATGGCTACACCTTC
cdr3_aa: CASSPQPFDRFDGYTF

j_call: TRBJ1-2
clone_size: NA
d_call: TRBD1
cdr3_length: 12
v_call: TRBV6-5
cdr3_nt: TGTGCCAGCAGGGACTTGGACAGGGGGGACACCTTC
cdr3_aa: CASRDLDRGDTF

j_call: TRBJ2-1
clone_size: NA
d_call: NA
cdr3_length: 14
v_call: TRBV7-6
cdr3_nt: TGTGCCAGCAGCTTAGTTTCCGGGGGGCAGGGGCAGTTCTTC
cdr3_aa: CASSLVSGGQGQFF

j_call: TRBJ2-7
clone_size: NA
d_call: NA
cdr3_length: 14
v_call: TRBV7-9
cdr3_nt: TGTGCCAGCAGCTTAGCGAGGTTCTCCTACGAGCAGTACTTC
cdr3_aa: CASSLARFSYEQYF

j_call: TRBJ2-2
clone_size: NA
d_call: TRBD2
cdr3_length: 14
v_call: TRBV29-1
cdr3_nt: TGCAGCGTGGGACTAGCGGGGGACGGCGGGGAGCTGTTTTTT
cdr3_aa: CSVGLAGDGGELFF

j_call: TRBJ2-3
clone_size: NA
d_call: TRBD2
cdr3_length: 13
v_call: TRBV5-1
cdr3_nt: TGCGCCAGCGGGCGGGGGGCTGGAGATACGCAGTATTTT
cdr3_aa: CASGRGAGDTQYF

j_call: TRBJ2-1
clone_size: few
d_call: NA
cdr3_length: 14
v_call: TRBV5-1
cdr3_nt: TGTGCCAGCAGCGACGGACTGGGGTACAATGAGCAGTTCTTC
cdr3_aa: CASSDGLGYNEQFF

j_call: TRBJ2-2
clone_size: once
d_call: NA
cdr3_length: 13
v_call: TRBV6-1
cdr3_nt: TGTGCCACCATCAGGGAGAACACCGGGGAGCTGTTTTTT
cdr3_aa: CATIRENTGELFF

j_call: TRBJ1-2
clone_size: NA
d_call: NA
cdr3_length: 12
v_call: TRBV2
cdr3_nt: TGTGCCAGCAGTACCAGGGTGTATGGCTACACCTTC
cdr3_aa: CASSTRVYGYTF